The present TCR beta chain was sequenced within a study of CXCR3-negative and CXCR3-positive naive CD8 T cells. Study-wide findings and caveats: Comparison of naive CXCR3-negative and CXCR3-positive cells revealed similar TRBV-TRBJ usage, while memory cells differed. The study found comparably high diversity in both naive subsets and much lower diversity in memory CD8+ cells. Researchers report that CXCR3-positive naive cells carry more hydrophobic TRB CDR3s than CXCR3-negative naive cells. Expression of CXCR3 was partially reduced after cryopreservation, and fresh PBMCs were used in most assays.

A note on this clonotype: Its antigen is not known.

In preparing the TRB cDNA libraries, 5' RACE with UMI labels was used. TCRdb reprocessed the 5' RACE reads, keeping one entry per CDR3 protein, no DNA. Recorded for this sample: around 160,000 distinct CDR3 sequences. The germline gives CDR1 SQVTM, CDR2 ANQGSEA. The CDR3 has 15 amino acids. This receptor was taken from a human donor in good health. Some clones in this sample may be carry-over from other donors' samples. The chain uses TRBV29-1 and TRBJ1-2; TCRdb's D call of TRBD1 is untestable without DNA. The sample was naive CXCR3+ CD8+ T cells from blood. The subset is: CD45RO-CCR7+CD27+CD95- naive CD8+ T cells expressing CXCR3 (TNR3+). The CDR3 is CSVEDLEGINYGYTF.